This T cell receptor (beta chain) was recorded in a study of CD8 T cells in Susac syndrome. The study's findings and limits: As the study acknowledged, the number of individuals in its TCR sequencing and HLA analysis was relatively small.

The germline CDR1 and CDR2 sequences are SSHAT and FNYEAQ (reference sequence). CDR3 size: 14 residues. Random hexamers were used to reverse transcribe the RNA input (roughly 0.5 to 1 ug). Amplification of TCR beta CDR3 across 54 Vbeta and 13 Jbeta was performed with immunoSEQ multiplex PCR. TCRdb redid the calling of the immunoSEQ multiplex PCR reads with MiXCR, one entry per CDR3 protein. The data show about 250,000 distinct CDR3 sequences, with 80% to 95% seen just once and around 0.067% held by the top ten. TEMRA cells were enriched by FACS, while CD8+ and CD4+ T cells were obtained through a negative isolation that was performed magnetically. Details on this clonotype: Its antigen is not known. One end of the junction varies from germline; a read error may be responsible.

Sample: CD4+ T cells from PBMCs. The receptor was derived from a human donor with multiple sclerosis. J is TRBJ2-2 and V is TRBV7-7; D may be TRBD1 (6 bases). The CDR3 bases are TGTGCTAGCAGCCTTGGACAGAAAGCCGGGGAGCTGTTTTTT. Translation: CASSLGQKAGELFF.